The 32 T cell receptor beta chains given below trace back to one sample, sequenced in a study of cytomegalovirus exposure and HLA in healthy donors. This PCR relied on a set of 60 Vbeta primers and 13 Jbeta primers. The repertoire was sequenced with immunoSEQ multiplex PCR; TCRdb's copy has only in-frame clones and lacks some. The sample lists some 80,000 clones, 60% to 85% occurring once. Sequenced: PBMCs. These receptors all come from a man aged 18 to 30 in good health and CMV-seropositive.

The V and J genes are TRBV29-1 and TRBJ1-6; maybe TRBD1 (6 bases). Between the trimmed V and J ends, which lost 4 bases and 7 bases, there was a span of 11 bases. The germline V gene encodes CDR1 SQVTM and CDR2 ANQGSEA. This CDR3 contains 13 residues. Here the CDR3 DNA reads TGCAGCGTTGGACAGGAATTAAATTCACCCCTCCACTTT. It yields the protein CSVGQELNSPLHF.

The genes are TRBV5-4 and TRBJ2-3, with 8 bases that match TRBD1. The junction had 4 bases not matched to a gene; V was cut back by 4 bases and J by 6 bases. CDR1 is SGHNT and CDR2 is YYREEE in the germline V gene (reference sequence). CDR3 length: 13 residues. The CDR3 coding sequence is TGTGCCAGCAGCGATTACAGGGGGGATACGCAGTATTTT. Translated: CASSDYRGDTQYF.

To note about this clone: The junction and the germline gene differ at one end; a read error may be behind it. CDR3 residues: CASSRRPGYKQYF. For the CDR3, the DNA is TGTGCTAGCAGCAGGCGGCCAGGGTATAAGCAGTACTTC. The chain joins TRBV7-7 to TRBJ2-7; D possibly corresponds to TRBD1 (5 bases). The germline gives CDR1 SSHAT, CDR2 FNYEAQ (reference sequence). The CDR3 loop spans 13 amino acids.

This chain links TRBV7-9 with TRBJ2-7, with 9 bases lining up with TRBD2. In germline, CDR1 is SEHNR, CDR2 FQNEAQ (reference sequence). The CDR3 contains 14 residues. With 5 bases clipped from V and 4 bases from J, the junction kept 6 bases outside the gene matches. CDR3 amino acids: CASSPEREVYEQYF. CDR3 DNA sequence: TGTGCCAGCAGCCCCGAGCGGGAGGTGTACGAGCAGTACTTC.

Only one count was recorded for this clone. The rearrangement joins TRBV4-1 to TRBJ1-2, with TRBD1 as a possible D gene (5 bases). V lost 3 bases and J 2 bases, leaving 7 bases between the germline ends. The germline CDR1 and CDR2 sequences are MGHRA and YSYEKL. The CDR3 has 13 residues. DNA of the CDR3: TGCGCCAGCAGCCATCCAGGGAACTATGGCTACACCTTC. Its translation is CASSHPGNYGYTF.

This clone was detected a few times. V gene TRBV11-2 combines with J gene TRBJ1-2; 7 nucleotides match TRBD1. Germline V gene data show CDR1 as SGHAT and CDR2 as FQNNGV. This CDR3 spans 14 amino acids. With V trimmed by 4 bases and J by 7 bases, 9 bases remained unmatched. CDR3 in amino acids: CASSSLDRRLGYTF. DNA of the CDR3: TGTGCCAGCAGCTCATTGGACAGGCGTCTTGGCTACACCTTC.

The rearrangement links TRBV10-3 to TRBJ2-1; TRBD2 aligns across 10 bases. The junction had 8 bases not matched to a gene; V was cut back by 6 bases and J by 9 bases. Per germline, CDR1 ENHRY and CDR2 SYGVKD. The length of the CDR3 is 14 residues. The CDR3 DNA is TGTGCCATCAGCGACCTAGGACTAGCGGCTGAGCAGTTCTTC. Encoded protein: CAISDLGLAAEQFF.

As concerns this clone: Relative to the germline gene, one junction end is altered; a read error may explain this. V usage is TRBV29-1 and J usage is TRBJ1-2; the D gene is possibly TRBD1 (6 bases). The germline V gene has CDR1 SQVTM and CDR2 ANQGSEA. This CDR3 comprises 10 residues. Written as DNA, the CDR3 is TGCAGCGTTGACGGACAGACCTCACACTTC. It specifies CSVDGQTSHF.

The V and J genes are TRBV2 and TRBJ2-1, with D possibly being TRBD2 (6 bases). Trimming shortened V by 6 bases and J by 8 bases, and 20 bases separated the two germline ends. The CDR3 runs 15 residues. The germline CDR1 and CDR2 sequences are SNHLY and FYNNEI. CDR3 residues: CASSAGPRGYDEQFF. DNA for the CDR3: TGTGCCAGCAGCGCGGGACCTCGGGGGTACGATGAGCAGTTCTTC.

V usage is TRBV6-4 and J usage is TRBJ2-2, with a weak D call TRBD2 (5 bases). CDR1 is MRHNA, CDR2 SNTAGT, per germline. The CDR3 has 14 amino acids. Trimming cost V 2 bases and J 3 bases, with 7 bases left between them. CDR3 sequence: CASSDKGDTGELFF. The DNA of the CDR3 is TGTGCCAGCAGTGACAAGGGAGACACCGGGGAGCTGTTTTTT.

V usage is TRBV29-1 and J usage is TRBJ2-3; D uncertain. Germline V CDR1 and CDR2: SQVTM, ANQGSEA. This CDR3 region has 11 residues. Trimming took 7 bases from V and 2 from J, leaving 7 bases between them. This chain's CDR3 is CSGRVTDTQYF. CDR3 DNA: TGCAGCGGCCGGGTCACAGATACGCAGTATTTT.

This chain uses TRBV29-1 with TRBJ2-3; no clear D. The V gene lost 3 bases and the J gene lost 4 bases, with 11 bases spanning the gap. The CDR3 runs 13 residues. Germline V lookup: CDR1 SQVTM, CDR2 ANQGSEA. The DNA for the CDR3 is TGCAGCGTTGACCTGCTAGTGGCAGATACGCAGTATTTT. Translated, it gives CSVDLLVADTQYF.

This clone was seen a few times. The chain joins TRBV7-3 to TRBJ2-7; D is possibly TRBD1 (5 bases). Germline CDR1 reads SGHTA; CDR2 reads FQGTGA. The CDR3 loop spans 13 amino acids. Trimming removed 10 bases at V and 5 bases at J, with 18 bases between. CDR3 amino acids: CATSLQVNHEQYF. In DNA form, the CDR3 reads TGTGCCACCTCACTACAGGTCAACCACGAGCAGTACTTC.

The genes are TRBV6-5 and TRBJ2-7, with unresolved D. Trimming removed 5 bases from V and 1 base from J, with 9 bases in between. The CDR3 extends over 13 amino acids. Germline CDR1 is MNHEY and CDR2 is SVGAGI. The CDR3 coding sequence is TGTGCCAGCAGTCCCGCAGGTTCCTACGAGCAGTACTTC. Amino acid sequence: CASSPAGSYEQYF.

The rearrangement joins TRBV7-9 to TRBJ1-4, with 9 nucleotides matching TRBD1. The CDR3 runs 13 residues. Germline CDR1 SEHNR, CDR2 FQNEAQ (reference sequence). The trim removed 1 base at V and 11 bases at J, leaving 2 bases unmatched. CDR3 sequence reads: CASSLGTGEKLFF. Here the CDR3 DNA reads TGTGCCAGCAGCTTAGGGACAGGGGAGAAACTGTTTTTT.

This clone was seen only once. The rearrangement joins TRBV6-1 to TRBJ1-5; weak D call: TRBD1 (5 bases). The CDR3 is made up of 17 amino acids. The germline gives CDR1 MNHNS, CDR2 SASEGT. V was shortened by 4 bases and J by 5 bases, with 21 bases between the two germline ends. The CDR3 loop is CASSVVLGPGLHQPQHF. The CDR3 DNA reads as TGTGCCAGCAGTGTGGTTTTGGGGCCAGGGTTGCATCAGCCCCAGCATTTT.

V is TRBV27 and J is TRBJ2-1; possibly TRBD1 for D (6 bases). V lost 1 base and J 9 bases, leaving 16 bases between the germline ends. The CDR3 spans 15 residues. CDR1 MNHEY and CDR2 SMNVEV come from the germline V gene (reference sequence). CDR3 DNA: TGTGCCAGCAGTTTATACTCCGGGACAAGGAGTGAGCAGTTCTTC. Translation: CASSLYSGTRSEQFF.

The count of this clone is one. This chain links TRBV7-6 with TRBJ2-3, with D perhaps matching TRBD2 (6 bases). The V end was cut by 8 bases, the J end by 0 bases, with 12 bases between. The CDR3 covers 14 residues. Germline values: CDR1 SGHVS, CDR2 FNYEAQ. CDR3 sequence reads: CASGGSGSTDTQYF. CDR3 DNA sequence: TGTGCCAGCGGCGGTAGCGGTAGCACAGATACGCAGTATTTT. Full variable domain (missing parts from reference TRBV7-6 and TRBJ2-3): GAGVSQSPRYKVTKRGQDVALRCDPISGHVSLYWYRQALGQGPEFLTYFNYEAQQDKSGLPNDRFSAERPEGSISTLTIQRTEQRDSAMYRCASGGSGSTDTQYFGPGTRLTVL.

This chain uses TRBV2 with TRBJ1-1; the match to TRBD1 covers 8 bases. This CDR3 is built from 13 residues. With V trimmed by 6 bases and J by 7 bases, 7 bases remained unmatched. Germline assignment: CDR1 SNHLY and CDR2 FYNNEI. CDR3 residues: CASSQDRGDEAFF. The CDR3 DNA reads TGTGCCAGCAGCCAAGACAGGGGAGATGAAGCTTTCTTT.

This clone was counted only a few times. J is TRBJ1-2 and V is TRBV5-1, with D maybe TRBD1 (6 bases). The CDR3 is made up of 14 amino acids. Trimming shortened V by 1 base and J by 4 bases, and 11 bases separated the two germline ends. Germline CDR1 is SGHRS and CDR2 is YFSETQ. In DNA form, the CDR3 reads TGCGCCAGCAGCTTGAACAGGGTCGGCTATGGCTACACCTTC. Protein: CASSLNRVGYGYTF.

The chain employs TRBV6-5 and TRBJ2-5; 7 nucleotides line up with TRBD1. Losses at the gene ends were 7 bases for V and 4 bases for J; bases not matched to a gene: 6. This CDR3 has 13 residues. Germline CDR1 and CDR2: MNHEY and SVGAGI. The DNA of the CDR3 is TGTGCCAGCACCGAAGGGGGCACAGAGACCCAGTACTTC. The encoded protein is CASTEGGTETQYF.

The rearrangement uses TRBV10-2 and TRBJ2-7; TRBD1 aligns across 8 bases. CDR1 is WSHSY and CDR2 is SAAADI in the germline V gene. The V and J ends lost 10 bases and 5 bases, in that order; junction bases with no gene match: 7. The CDR3 runs to 12 residues. The CDR3 DNA sequence: TGCGCCACCGGACAGGGTATCCACGAGCAGTACTTC. Translating it yields CATGQGIHEQYF.

The chain joins TRBV6-1 to TRBJ2-3; D call uncertain. Germline loops: CDR1 MNHNS, CDR2 SASEGT. The CDR3 contains 12 residues. Deletions cut 10 bases from V and 6 bases from J, with 14 bases between. The CDR3 loop is CATALVLDTQYF. In nucleotides, the CDR3 is TGTGCCACCGCCCTAGTTTTGGATACGCAGTATTTT.

This chain uses TRBV7-9 with TRBJ2-5, with D hard to call. The CDR3 runs to 13 residues. Trimming shortened V by 3 bases and J by 5 bases, and 10 bases separated the two germline ends. The germline V gene encodes CDR1 SEHNR and CDR2 FQNEAQ (reference sequence). In nucleotides, the CDR3 is TGTGCCAGCAGCTTTCCAGGCGTGGAGACCCAGTACTTC. It encodes CASSFPGVETQYF.

This rearrangement joins TRBV5-1 to TRBJ2-1; 13 bases are a match to TRBD2. Unmatched junction bases numbered 3, after V lost 0 bases and J lost 9 bases. The germline V gene encodes CDR1 SGHRS and CDR2 YFSETQ. This CDR3 region has 15 residues. The DNA of the CDR3 is TGCGCCAGCAGCTTGGCCGGGACTAGCGGGACTGAGCAGTTCTTC. It yields the protein CASSLAGTSGTEQFF. Full variable domain (outside the CDR3, taken from reference TRBV5-1 and TRBJ2-1): KAGVTQTPRYLIKTRGQQVTLSCSPISGHRSVSWYQQTPGQGLQFLFEYFSETQRNKGNFPGRFSGRQFSNSRSEMNVSTLELGDSALYLCASSLAGTSGTEQFFGPGTRLTVL.

This chain uses TRBV5-4 with TRBJ2-5; TRBD1 agrees at 10 bases. This CDR3 region has 15 residues. Unmatched junction bases numbered 5, after V lost 2 bases and J lost 4 bases. CDR1 is SGHNT and CDR2 is YYREEE in the germline V gene (reference sequence). DNA for the CDR3: TGTGCCAGCAGCTTTGGGACAGGGGTCTCAGAGACCCAGTACTTC. This encodes CASSFGTGVSETQYF.

The rearrangement uses TRBV2 and TRBJ1-5, with D uncertain. Germline V gene sequence: CDR1 SNHLY, CDR2 FYNNEI. The CDR3 is 14 residues long. The germline V and J ends were trimmed by 7 bases and 5 bases, with 15 bases remaining between them. This CDR3 reads CASTSEEGYQPQHF. The CDR3 DNA is TGTGCCAGCACTTCGGAGGAGGGATATCAGCCCCAGCATTTT.

The rearrangement uses TRBV6-5 and TRBJ1-1; no definite D call. V was trimmed by 6 bases and J by 0 bases, leaving 8 bases between them. Looked up from germline, CDR1 is MNHEY and CDR2 is SVGAGI. The CDR3 spans 13 residues. The CDR3 sequence is CASRPGMNTEAFF. The CDR3 DNA follows: TGTGCCAGCAGACCCGGGATGAACACTGAAGCTTTCTTT.

The chain couples TRBV5-6 to TRBJ1-2, with 9 bases fitting TRBD1. This CDR3 has 14 residues. V shed 3 bases and J 4 bases; nucleotides not matched to a gene: 4. Germline CDR1 and CDR2: SGHDT and YYEEEE. The chain's CDR3 is CASSWGTGSYGYTF. CDR3 nucleotides: TGTGCCAGCAGCTGGGGGACAGGGAGCTATGGCTACACCTTC.

The V gene is TRBV6-1, the J gene TRBJ1-1; D uncertain. Looked up from germline, CDR1 is MNHNS and CDR2 is SASEGT. Trimming left V 2 bases short and J 1 base short, with 5 bases between. This CDR3 contains 13 residues. The CDR3 DNA sequence: TGTGCCAGCAGTGAACCCGGGAACACTGAAGCTTTCTTT. As protein: CASSEPGNTEAFF.

This clone appeared once. The genes are TRBV9 and TRBJ1-5, with D possibly being TRBD1 (6 bases). With 4 bases removed from V and 5 bases from J, the gap between germline ends came to 16 bases. The CDR3 consists of 15 residues. Looked up from germline, CDR1 is SGDLS and CDR2 is YYNGEE. The CDR3 DNA reads TGTGCCAGCAGCTTGCAGGGGAACGACTATCAGCCCCAGCATTTT. It codes for CASSLQGNDYQPQHF. Variable domain in full (rest from reference TRBV9 and TRBJ1-5): DSGVTQTPKHLITATGQRVTLRCSPRSGDLSVYWYQQSLDQGLQFLIQYYNGEERAKGNILERFSAQQFPDLHSELNLSSLELGDSALYFCASSLQGNDYQPQHFGDGTRLSIL.

V and J are TRBV7-2 and TRBJ2-1; TRBD2 agrees at 7 bases. Trimming cost V 1 base and J 9 bases; bases outside gene matches: 6. CDR3 length equals 14 residues. Germline CDR1 reads SGHTA; CDR2 reads FQGNSA. CDR3 nucleotides: TGTGCCAGCAGCTTAGTGGGGGGGAGGCGTGAGCAGTTCTTC. Amino acids: CASSLVGGRREQFF. Full variable domain (rest looked up from reference TRBV7-2 and TRBJ2-1): GAGVSQSPSNKVTEKGKDVELRCDPISGHTALYWYRQSLGQGLEFLIYFQGNSAPDKSGLPSDRFSAERTGGSVSTLTIQRTQQEDSAVYLCASSLVGGRREQFFGPGTRLTVL.